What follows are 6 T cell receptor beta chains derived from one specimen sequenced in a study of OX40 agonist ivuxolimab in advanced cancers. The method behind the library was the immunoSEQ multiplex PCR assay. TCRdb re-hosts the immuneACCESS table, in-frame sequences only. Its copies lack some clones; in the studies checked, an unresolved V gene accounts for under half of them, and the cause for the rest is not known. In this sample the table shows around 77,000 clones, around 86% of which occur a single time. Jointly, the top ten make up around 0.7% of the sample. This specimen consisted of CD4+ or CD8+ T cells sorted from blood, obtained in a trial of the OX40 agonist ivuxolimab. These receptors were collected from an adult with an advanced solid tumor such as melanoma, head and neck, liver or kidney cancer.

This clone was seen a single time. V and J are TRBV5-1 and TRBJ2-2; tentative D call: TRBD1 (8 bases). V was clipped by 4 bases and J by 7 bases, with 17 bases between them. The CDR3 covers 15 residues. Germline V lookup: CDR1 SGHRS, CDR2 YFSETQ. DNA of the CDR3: TGCGCCAGCAGCCGAGCGGGACAGGAGATCGGGGAGCTGTTTTTT. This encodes CASSRAGQEIGELFF.

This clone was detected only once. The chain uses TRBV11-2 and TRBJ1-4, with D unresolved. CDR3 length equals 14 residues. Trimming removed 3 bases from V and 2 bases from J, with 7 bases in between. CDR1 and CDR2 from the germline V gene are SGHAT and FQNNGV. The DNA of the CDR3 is TGTGCCAGCAGCTTCGGGAGGACTAATGAAAAACTGTTTTTT. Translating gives CASSFGRTNEKLFF.

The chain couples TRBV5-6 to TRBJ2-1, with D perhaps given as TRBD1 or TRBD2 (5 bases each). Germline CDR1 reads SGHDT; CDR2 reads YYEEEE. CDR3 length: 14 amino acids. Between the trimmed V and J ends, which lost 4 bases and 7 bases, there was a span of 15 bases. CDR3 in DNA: TGTGCCAGCAGCCGACGGGACGTCAGGAATGAGCAGTTCTTC. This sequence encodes CASSRRDVRNEQFF.

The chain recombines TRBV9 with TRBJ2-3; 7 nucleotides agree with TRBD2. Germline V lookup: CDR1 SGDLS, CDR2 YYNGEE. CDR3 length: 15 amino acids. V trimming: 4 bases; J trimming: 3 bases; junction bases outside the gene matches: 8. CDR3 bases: TGTGCCAGCAGCCGCGGGGGAGTTAGTACAGATACGCAGTATTTT. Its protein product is CASSRGGVSTDTQYF.

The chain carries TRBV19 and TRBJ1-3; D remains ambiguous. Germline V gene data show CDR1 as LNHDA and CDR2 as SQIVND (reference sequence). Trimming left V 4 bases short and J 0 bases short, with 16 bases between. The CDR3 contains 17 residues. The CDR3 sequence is CASSRAWATNSGNTIYF. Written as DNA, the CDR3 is TGTGCCAGTAGTAGGGCCTGGGCAACCAACTCTGGAAACACCATATATTTT. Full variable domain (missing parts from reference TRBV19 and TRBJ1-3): DGGITQSPKYLFRKEGQNVTLSCEQNLNHDAMYWYRQDPGQGLRLIYYSQIVNDFQKGDIAEGYSVSREKKESFPLTVTSAQKNPTAFYLCASSRAWATNSGNTIYFGEGSWLTVV.

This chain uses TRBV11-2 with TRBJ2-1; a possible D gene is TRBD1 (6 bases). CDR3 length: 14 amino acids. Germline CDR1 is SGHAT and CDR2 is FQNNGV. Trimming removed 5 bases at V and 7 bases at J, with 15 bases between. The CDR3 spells CASSRIKGTNEQFF. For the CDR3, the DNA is TGTGCCAGCAGCAGGATAAAGGGGACAAATGAGCAGTTCTTC. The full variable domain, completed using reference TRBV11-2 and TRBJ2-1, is EAGVAQSPRYKIIEKRQSVAFWCNPISGHATLYWYQQILGQGPKLLIQFQNNGVVDDSQLPKDRFSAERLKGVDSTLKIQPAKLEDSAVYLCASSRIKGTNEQFFGPGTRLTVL.